Listed below are T cell receptor beta chains from one sample, sequenced in a study of CD8 T cells in Susac syndrome. MiXCR, applied by TCRdb to the immunoSEQ multiplex PCR reads, yields one record per CDR3 protein. The sample records tens of thousands of distinct CDR3 sequences, roughly 91% being singletons. Specimen: CD8+ T cells from PBMCs. These receptors were collected from a human donor with multiple sclerosis. Both conserved end residues are part of each CDR3. The order of the fields is D gene, clone size, J gene, V gene, CDR3 protein, CDR3 DNA. The D gene is left open where the match is weak. Size values are once, few and many counts, or a class for expanded clones, and some rows have none.

.,.,TRBJ2-2,TRBV28,CASSFSGLMTGELFF,TGTGCCAGCAGTTTTTCGGGACTGATGACCGGGGAGCTGTTTTTT
.,.,TRBJ2-1,TRBV10-2,CASSESTGSEQFF,TGCGCCAGCAGTGAGTCGACCGGTAGTGAGCAGTTCTTC
.,.,TRBJ2-2,TRBV4-1,CASSQALATAGELFF,TGCGCCAGCAGCCAAGCTCTAGCTACGGCCGGGGAGCTGTTTTTT
.,.,TRBJ2-1,TRBV6-5,CASTLGGGAGEQFF,TGTGCCAGCACTCTCGGAGGGGGGGCAGGGGAGCAGTTCTTC
.,.,TRBJ1-2,TRBV5-1,CASSLVGDGYTF,TGCGCCAGCAGCTTGGTCGGGGATGGCTACACCTTC
TRBD1,.,TRBJ1-3,TRBV5-1,CASTLGQSIGNTIYF,TGCGCCAGCACCCTGGGACAGTCGATCGGGAACACCATATATTTT
.,.,TRBJ2-1,TRBV27,CASSGGDSNLIF,TGTGCCAGCAGTGGCGGGGACTCTAATCTAATCTTC
.,.,TRBJ2-5,TRBV2,CASSGPMYRIETQYF,TGTGCCAGCAGTGGCCCAATGTACAGGATTGAGACCCAGTACTTC
.,few,TRBJ2-7,TRBV4-3,CASSQGLGYEQYF,TGCGCCAGCAGCCAGGGGCTCGGGTACGAGCAGTACTTC
.,.,TRBJ2-2,TRBV12-3/TRBV12-4,CASSRRNYGGELFF,TGTGCCAGCAGCCGAAGGAATTACGGCGGGGAGCTGTTTTTT
.,.,TRBJ2-3,TRBV6-4,CASSDYPETDTQYF,TGTGCCAGCAGTGACTACCCCGAAACAGATACGCAGTATTTT
TRBD1,.,TRBJ1-2,TRBV6-6,CASSSEDRGRYGYTF,TGTGCCAGCAGCTCCGAGGACAGGGGTCGTTATGGCTACACCTTC
TRBD1,.,TRBJ2-7,TRBV7-3,CASSLGQGARYEQYF,TGTGCCAGCAGCTTGGGACAGGGGGCTCGGTACGAGCAGTACTTC
TRBD1,.,TRBJ2-7,TRBV4-3,CASSQDQTGKSYEQYF,TGCGCCAGCAGCCAAGACCAGACAGGGAAGTCCTACGAGCAGTACTTC
.,.,TRBJ1-1,TRBV18,CASSPRGAAEAFF,TGTGCCAGCTCACCAAGGGGGGCGGCTGAAGCTTTCTTT
.,.,TRBJ2-1,TRBV28,CASALLRLPYNEQFF,TGTGCCAGCGCGCTCCTCCGGCTCCCCTACAATGAGCAGTTCTTC
TRBD1,once,TRBJ1-6,TRBV7-6,CASSQWTGNSPLHF,TGTGCCAGCAGCCAATGGACAGGGAATTCACCCCTCCACTTT
.,.,TRBJ2-3,TRBV5-4,CASSFRLTTDTQYF,TGTGCCAGCAGCTTCCGACTAACAACAGATACGCAGTATTTT
.,.,TRBJ2-3,TRBV28,CASRPSSDTQYF,TGTGCCAGCAGACCAAGTTCAGATACGCAGTATTTT
.,.,TRBJ2-3,TRBV13,CASSLDGVSTDTQYF,TGTGCCAGCAGCTTAGATGGGGTGAGCACAGATACGCAGTATTTT
TRBD2,.,TRBJ2-3,TRBV28,CASSWFTSGTDTQYF,TGTGCCAGCAGTTGGTTTACTAGCGGCACAGATACGCAGTATTTT
.,.,TRBJ1-1,TRBV6-1,CASSDGGTEAFF,TGTGCCAGCAGTGATGGGGGGACTGAAGCTTTCTTT
TRBD1,.,TRBJ2-7,TRBV14,CASSQTQGQGTYEQYF,TGTGCCAGCAGTCAGACTCAGGGACAGGGGACCTACGAGCAGTACTTC
.,.,TRBJ1-5,TRBV6-5,CASSYLGQPQHF,TGTGCCAGCAGTTACTTGGGCCAGCCCCAGCATTTT
TRBD2,.,TRBJ2-1,TRBV20-1,CSARGTSGNYNEQFF,TGCAGTGCTAGAGGGACTAGCGGGAATTACAATGAGCAGTTCTTC
.,.,TRBJ2-3,TRBV5-1,CASSPPGGSEADTQYF,TGCGCCAGCAGCCCGCCCGGGGGTAGCGAGGCGGATACGCAGTATTTT
.,.,TRBJ2-3,TRBV7-9,CASSLGVVSTDTQYF,TGTGCCAGCAGCTTAGGAGTAGTGAGTACAGATACGCAGTATTTT
TRBD2,.,TRBJ2-1,TRBV27,CASSVAGTYNEQFF,TGTGCCAGCTCGGTAGCGGGTACGTACAATGAGCAGTTCTTC
.,.,TRBJ1-2,TRBV5-5,CASSLAAGNNYGYTF,TGTGCCAGCAGCTTGGCCGCAGGGAATAACTATGGCTACACCTTC
.,.,TRBJ2-7,TRBV3-1,CASSQEAGVWKYEQYF,TGTGCCAGCAGCCAAGAGGCAGGGGTGTGGAAGTACGAGCAGTACTTC
TRBD1,.,TRBJ1-1,TRBV7-6,CASSPGTGISEAFF,TGTGCCAGCAGCCCCGGGACAGGGATCTCTGAAGCTTTCTTT
.,.,TRBJ2-7,TRBV6-6,CASSYSAREQYF,TGTGCCAGCAGTTACTCTGCGAGGGAGCAGTACTTC
.,.,TRBJ2-6,TRBV7-9,CASSLRSSGANVLTF,TGTGCCAGCAGCTTAAGAAGCTCTGGGGCCAACGTCCTGACTTTC
TRBD2,few,TRBJ2-7,TRBV4-1,CASSPSGTSGYEQYF,TGCGCCAGCAGCCCGAGCGGGACTAGCGGCTACGAGCAGTACTTC